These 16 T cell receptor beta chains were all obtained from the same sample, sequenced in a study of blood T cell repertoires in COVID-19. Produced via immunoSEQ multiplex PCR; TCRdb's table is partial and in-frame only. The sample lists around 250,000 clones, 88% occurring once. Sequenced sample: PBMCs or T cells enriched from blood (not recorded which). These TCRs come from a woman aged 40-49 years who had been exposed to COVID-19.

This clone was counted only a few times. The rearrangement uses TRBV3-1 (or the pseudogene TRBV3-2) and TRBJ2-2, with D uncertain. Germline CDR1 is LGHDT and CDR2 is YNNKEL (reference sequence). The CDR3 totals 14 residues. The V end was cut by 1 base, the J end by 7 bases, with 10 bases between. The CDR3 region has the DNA TGTGCCAGCAGCCAAGGTCCGTCAGACGGGGAGCTGTTTTTT. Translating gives CASSQGPSDGELFF.

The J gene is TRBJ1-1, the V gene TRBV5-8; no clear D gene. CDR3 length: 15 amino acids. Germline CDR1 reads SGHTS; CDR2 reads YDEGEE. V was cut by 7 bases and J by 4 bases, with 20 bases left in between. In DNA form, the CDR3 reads TGTGCCAGCGACGACATGTGGAAGGAGGGCACTGAAGCTTTCTTT. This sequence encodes CASDDMWKEGTEAFF.

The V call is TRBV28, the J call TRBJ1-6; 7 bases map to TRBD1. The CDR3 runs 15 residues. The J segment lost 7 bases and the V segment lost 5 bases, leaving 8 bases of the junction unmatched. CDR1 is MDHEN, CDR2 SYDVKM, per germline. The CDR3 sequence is CASSPGDSKNSPLHF. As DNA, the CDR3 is TGTGCCAGCAGTCCGGGGGACAGTAAAAATTCACCCCTCCACTTT.

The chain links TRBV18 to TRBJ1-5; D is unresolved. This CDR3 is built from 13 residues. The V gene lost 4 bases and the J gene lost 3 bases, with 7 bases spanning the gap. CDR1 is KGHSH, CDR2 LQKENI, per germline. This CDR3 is CASSRGDNQPQHF. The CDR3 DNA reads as TGTGCCAGCTCACGGGGAGACAATCAGCCCCAGCATTTT.

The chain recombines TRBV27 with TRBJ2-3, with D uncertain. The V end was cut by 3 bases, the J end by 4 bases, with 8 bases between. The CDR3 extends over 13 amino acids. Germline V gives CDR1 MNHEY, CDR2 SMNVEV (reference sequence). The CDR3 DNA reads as TGTGCCAGCAGTTTCTGGCAAGCAGATACGCAGTATTTT. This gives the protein CASSFWQADTQYF.

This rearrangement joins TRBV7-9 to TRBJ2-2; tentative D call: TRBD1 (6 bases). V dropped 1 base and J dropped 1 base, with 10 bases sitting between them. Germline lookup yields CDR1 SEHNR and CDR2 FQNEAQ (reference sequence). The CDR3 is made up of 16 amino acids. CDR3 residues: CASSLGGRGNTGELFF. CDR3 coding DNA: TGTGCCAGCAGCTTAGGAGGCAGGGGGAACACCGGGGAGCTGTTTTTT.

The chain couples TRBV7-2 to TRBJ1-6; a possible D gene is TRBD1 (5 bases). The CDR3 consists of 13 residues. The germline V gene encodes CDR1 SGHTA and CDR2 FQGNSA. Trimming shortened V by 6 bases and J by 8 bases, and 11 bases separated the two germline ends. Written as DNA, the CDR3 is TGTGCCAGCAGGGGGCAGATAGATTCACCCCTCCACTTT. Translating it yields CASRGQIDSPLHF.

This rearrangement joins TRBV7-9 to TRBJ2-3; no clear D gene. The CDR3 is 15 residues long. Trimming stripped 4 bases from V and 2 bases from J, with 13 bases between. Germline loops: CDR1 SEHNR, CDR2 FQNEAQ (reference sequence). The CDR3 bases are TGTGCCAGCAGCTCAACGACTCTTTCCACAGATACGCAGTATTTT. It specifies CASSSTTLSTDTQYF. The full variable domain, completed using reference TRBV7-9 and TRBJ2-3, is DTGVSQNPRHKITKRGQNVTFRCDPISEHNRLYWYRQTLGQGPEFLTYFQNEAQLEKSRLLSDRFSAERPKGSFSTLEIQRTEQGDSAMYLCASSSTTLSTDTQYFGPGTRLTVL.

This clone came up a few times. CDR3 nucleotide sequence: TGCGCCAGCAGCCAGGGGACTAGCGGGGACTACAATGAGCAGTTCTTC. It is translated as CASSQGTSGDYNEQFF. The rearrangement uses TRBV4-3 and TRBJ2-1; TRBD2 aligns across 13 bases. This CDR3 spans 16 amino acids. V shed 3 bases, J shed 3 bases, and the junction held 2 bases outside the gene matches. Germline values: CDR1 LGHNA, CDR2 YSLEER.

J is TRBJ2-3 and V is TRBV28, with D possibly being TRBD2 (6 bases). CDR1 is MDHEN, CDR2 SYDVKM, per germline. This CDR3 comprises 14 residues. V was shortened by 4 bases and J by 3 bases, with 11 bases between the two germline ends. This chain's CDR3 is CASSSPAGTDTQYF. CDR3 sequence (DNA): TGTGCCAGCAGTTCCCCCGCGGGAACAGATACGCAGTATTTT.

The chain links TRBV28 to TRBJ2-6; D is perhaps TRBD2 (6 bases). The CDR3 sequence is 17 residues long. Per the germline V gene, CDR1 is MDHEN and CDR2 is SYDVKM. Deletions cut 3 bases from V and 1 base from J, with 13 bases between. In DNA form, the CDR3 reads TGTGCCAGCAGTTTGGGGGGAGTGGGTTCTGGGGCCAACGTCCTGACTTTC. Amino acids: CASSLGGVGSGANVLTF.

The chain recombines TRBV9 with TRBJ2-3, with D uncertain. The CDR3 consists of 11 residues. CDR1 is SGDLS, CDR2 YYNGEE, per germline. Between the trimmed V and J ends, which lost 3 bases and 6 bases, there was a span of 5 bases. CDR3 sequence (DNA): TGTGCCAGCAGCGCCGGTGATACGCAGTATTTT. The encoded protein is CASSAGDTQYF. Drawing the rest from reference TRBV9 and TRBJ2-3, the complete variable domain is DSGVTQTPKHLITATGQRVTLRCSPRSGDLSVYWYQQSLDQGLQFLIQYYNGEERAKGNILERFSAQQFPDLHSELNLSSLELGDSALYFCASSAGDTQYFGPGTRLTVL.

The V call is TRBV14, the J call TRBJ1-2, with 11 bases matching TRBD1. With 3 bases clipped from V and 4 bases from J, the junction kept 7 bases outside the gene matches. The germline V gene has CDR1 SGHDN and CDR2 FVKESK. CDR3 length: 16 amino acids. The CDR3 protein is CASSHTAGTGGYGYTF. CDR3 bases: TGTGCCAGCAGCCATACCGCCGGGACAGGGGGCTATGGCTACACCTTC. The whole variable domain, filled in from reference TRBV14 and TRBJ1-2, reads EAGVTQFPSHSVIEKGQTVTLRCDPISGHDNLYWYRRVMGKEIKFLLHFVKESKQDESGMPNNRFLAERTGGTYSTLKVQPAELEDSGVYFCASSHTAGTGGYGYTFGSGTRLTVV.

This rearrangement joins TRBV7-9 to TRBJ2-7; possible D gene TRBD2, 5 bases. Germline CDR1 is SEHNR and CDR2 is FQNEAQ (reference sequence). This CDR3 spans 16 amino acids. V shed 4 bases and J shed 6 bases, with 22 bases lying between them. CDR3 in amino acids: CASSYARAGKEAEQYF. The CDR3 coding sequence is TGTGCCAGCAGCTACGCCCGGGCAGGAAAGGAGGCCGAGCAGTACTTC.

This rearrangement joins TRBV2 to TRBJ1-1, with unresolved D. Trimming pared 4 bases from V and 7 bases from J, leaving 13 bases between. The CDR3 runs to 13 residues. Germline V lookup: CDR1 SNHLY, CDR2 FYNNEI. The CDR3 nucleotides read TGTGCCAGCAGTGGTCCTTACCGTAGTGAAGCTTTCTTT. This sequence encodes CASSGPYRSEAFF. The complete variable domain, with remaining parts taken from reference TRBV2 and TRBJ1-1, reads EPEVTQTPSHQVTQMGQEVILRCVPISNHLYFYWYRQILGQKVEFLVSFYNNEISEKSEIFDDQFSVERPDGSNFTLKIRSTKLEDSAMYFCASSGPYRSEAFFGQGTRLTVV.

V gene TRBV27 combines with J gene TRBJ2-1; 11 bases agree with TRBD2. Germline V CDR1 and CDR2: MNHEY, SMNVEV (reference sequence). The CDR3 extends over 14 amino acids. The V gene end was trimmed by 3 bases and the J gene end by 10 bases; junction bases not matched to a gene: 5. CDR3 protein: CASSFFSGREEQFF. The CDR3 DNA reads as TGTGCCAGCAGTTTTTTTAGCGGGAGGGAAGAGCAGTTCTTC.